This T cell receptor beta chain is drawn from a study of T cells in Graves' hyperthyroidism and ophthalmopathy. This clonotype appeared a few times. The junction departs from the called germline gene at one end, perhaps through a read error. There were TCR beta CDR3 regions amplified from RNA transcripts. HTBI primers were the set used in a first-round RT-PCR of the TCR CDR3. TCRdb recomputed calls from the multiplex PCR reads with MiXCR, one row per CDR3 protein. The sample shows over 300,000 distinct CDR3 sequences, roughly an eighth of them seen only once. Sequenced: blood. The receptor comes from a woman aged 40 to 55 with Graves' ophthalmopathy.

The CDR3 DNA is TGTGCCATCAGCCCCGGGACTAGCGTTGACAATGAGCAGTTCTTC. Translating gives CAISPGTSVDNEQFF. This sequence joins TRBV14 and TRBJ2-1, with TRBD2 matching 10 bases. This CDR3 is 15 amino acids long. Germline V CDR1 and CDR2: SGHDN, FVKESK.